These T cell receptor beta chains were read from a single sample in a study of blood T cell repertoires in COVID-19. The repertoire was sequenced with immunoSEQ multiplex PCR; TCRdb's copy has only in-frame clones and lacks some. In the table there are about 260,000 clones, around 87% of which are singletons. The sequenced material came from peripheral blood. The source of these receptors is a woman between 35 and 50 years old who had recovered from COVID-19. The CDR3 runs from the conserved cysteine through the conserved F or W. A D gene is named only where the DNA matches it firmly. Rows may omit the clone size; those that give it use once, few, many or a size class.

- - TRBJ1-2 TRBV6-6 CASSYRHPGGDGYTF TGTGCCAGCAGTTACCGACACCCGGGGGGGGATGGCTACACCTTC
- - TRBJ2-7 TRBV5-1 CASSLVGGEAYEQYF TGCGCCAGCAGCTTGGTTGGCGGGGAGGCCTACGAGCAGTACTTC
TRBD1 - TRBJ1-1 TRBV3-1/TRBV3-2 CASSTQQGSTEAFF TGTGCCAGCAGCACCCAACAGGGGAGCACTGAAGCTTTCTTT
TRBD1 - TRBJ2-3 TRBV9 CASSVAMGQRSTDTQYF TGTGCCAGCAGCGTAGCTATGGGACAGAGAAGCACAGATACGCAGTATTTT
- few TRBJ1-5 TRBV15 CATSRGEGEGNQPQHF TGTGCCACCAGCAGAGGAGAAGGGGAAGGTAATCAGCCCCAGCATTTT
- - TRBJ1-4 TRBV30 CAWRANRVKNEKLFF TGTGCCTGGAGGGCGAACAGGGTAAAAAATGAAAAACTGTTTTTT
- - TRBJ2-2 TRBV7-8 CASSLVRFGGPTTGELFF -
- - TRBJ2-7 TRBV2 CASSEWVRGSYEQYF TGTGCCAGCAGTGAGTGGGTCAGGGGCTCCTACGAGCAGTACTTC
TRBD1 - TRBJ1-4 TRBV15 CATSFREGQGNEKLFF TGTGCCACCAGCTTCAGGGAGGGACAGGGTAATGAAAAACTGTTTTTT
- - TRBJ1-1 TRBV27 CASSLARGIAAFF TGTGCCAGCAGTTTAGCCCGAGGGATCGCAGCTTTCTTT
- - TRBJ1-3 TRBV3-1/TRBV3-2 CASSQGPRTASGNTIYF TGTGCCAGCAGCCAAGGTCCGAGAACAGCCTCTGGAAACACCATATATTTT
- - TRBJ1-6 TRBV6-6 CASSHSSYNSPLHF TGTGCCAGCAGTCACAGCTCCTATAATTCACCCCTCCACTTT
- - TRBJ2-3 TRBV27 CASSEIRVPSTDTQYF TGTGCCAGCAGTGAGATTCGGGTTCCTAGCACAGATACGCAGTATTTT
- - TRBJ2-5 TRBV6-1 CASSEVSSGETQYF TGTGCCAGCAGTGAAGTGTCTAGTGGGGAGACCCAGTACTTC
- - TRBJ2-5 TRBV5-5 CASNSGGGEYQETQYF TGTGCCAGCAACTCGGGCGGCGGGGAGTACCAAGAGACCCAGTACTTC
- - TRBJ2-1 TRBV16 CASSQAIYNEQFF TGTGCCAGCAGCCAAGCGATCTACAATGAGCAGTTCTTC
TRBD2 - TRBJ2-5 TRBV19 CASSRRRGAQETQYF TGTGCCAGTAGTCGGCGGCGGGGGGCCCAAGAGACCCAGTACTTC
TRBD1 - TRBJ1-2 TRBV29-1 CSVELSGTAYRPF TGCAGCGTTGAACTGTCCGGGACAGCCTACCGACCGTTC
TRBD1 - TRBJ2-5 TRBV5-1 CASILGAGGRETQYF TGCGCCAGCATCCTGGGGGCAGGGGGCCGAGAGACCCAGTACTTC
- - TRBJ2-2 TRBV5-1 CASSSRDSTGERTGELFF TGCGCCAGCAGCTCTCGGGACTCCACGGGGGAGAGGACCGGGGAGCTGTTTTTT
TRBD1 - TRBJ2-3 TRBV4-1 CASSQEPGQKITDTQYF TGCGCCAGCAGCCAAGAACCGGGACAGAAAATCACAGATACGCAGTATTTT
- - TRBJ1-2 TRBV30 CAWNDEQGPNYGYTF TGTGCCTGGAATGACGAACAGGGACCAAACTATGGCTACACCTTC
TRBD1 - TRBJ1-2 TRBV5-6 CASSAIGQGGDYGYTF TGTGCCAGCAGCGCCATCGGACAGGGAGGTGACTATGGCTACACCTTC
- - TRBJ1-1 TRBV19 CATAGHPNTEAFF TGTGCCACCGCTGGACACCCGAACACTGAAGCTTTCTTT
- - TRBJ2-7 TRBV6-5 CASSYSIFRVSYEQYF TGTGCCAGCAGTTACTCGATATTCCGGGTGTCCTACGAGCAGTACTTC
- - TRBJ2-1 TRBV6-5 CASSRTNSYNEQFF TGTGCCAGCAGCCGGACTAACTCCTACAATGAGCAGTTCTTC
- - TRBJ2-3 TRBV5-1 CASSPEGSRTDTQYF TGCGCCAGCAGCCCGGAGGGGAGTCGAACAGATACGCAGTATTTT
TRBD1 - TRBJ1-2 TRBV6-1 CASSEWGQGIGYTF TGTGCCAGCAGTGAATGGGGACAGGGGATCGGCTACACCTTC
- - TRBJ2-5 TRBV7-8 CASSGSAGRETQYF TGTGCCAGCAGCGGTAGCGCGGGGAGGGAGACCCAGTACTTC
- - TRBJ2-5 TRBV2 CASRQLSGTAQYF TGTGCCAGCAGGCAACTTAGCGGAACGGCCCAGTACTTC
- few TRBJ1-2 TRBV6-5 CASSYGGLLYGYTF TGTGCCAGCAGTTACGGGGGACTTCTCTATGGCTACACCTTC
- - TRBJ2-3 TRBV19 CASSIGPGGNADTQYF TGTGCCAGTAGTATAGGTCCGGGGGGCAACGCAGATACGCAGTATTTT
- - TRBJ2-2 TRBV4-3 CASAAGLGAGELFF TGCGCCAGCGCGGCGGGGTTGGGCGCCGGGGAGCTGTTTTTT
- - TRBJ2-5 TRBV3-1/TRBV3-2 CASSHLGFQETQYF TGTGCCAGCAGCCACCTGGGCTTTCAAGAGACCCAGTACTTC
TRBD1 - TRBJ1-4 TRBV3-1/TRBV3-2 CASSLGTGGEKLFF TGTGCCAGCAGCCTCGGGACAGGGGGGGAAAAACTGTTTTTT
TRBD1 - TRBJ1-5 TRBV4-2 CASSQDVWDRGQDQPQHF TGTGCCAGCAGCCAAGACGTCTGGGACAGGGGGCAGGATCAGCCCCAGCATTTT
- once TRBJ2-4 TRBV2 CASSLSGQYF TGTGCCAGCAGTCTCTCGGGACAGTACTTC
TRBD1 - TRBJ2-3 TRBV27 CASRKDRDNTDTQYF TGTGCCAGCAGAAAAGACAGGGACAACACAGATACGCAGTATTTT
- - TRBJ1-2 TRBV13 CASSAVLQAATGYGYTF TGTGCCAGCAGCGCAGTGTTACAGGCTGCTACTGGCTATGGCTACACCTTC
- few TRBJ2-2 TRBV7-8 CASSLVEYGELFF TGTGCCAGCAGCTTAGTTGAGTACGGGGAGCTGTTTTTT
- - TRBJ2-6 TRBV7-9 CASTPPGGANVLTF TGTGCCAGCACCCCGCCGGGGGGGGCCAACGTCCTGACTTTC
- - TRBJ1-2 TRBV11-2 CASSLDHGRGHGYTF TGTGCCAGCAGCTTAGATCATGGGAGGGGCCATGGCTACACCTTC
TRBD1 - TRBJ1-2 TRBV6-1 CASSEWGTGQGYTF TGTGCCAGCAGTGAATGGGGGACAGGGCAAGGCTACACCTTC
- - TRBJ2-1 TRBV5-1 CASSFRSGIENEQFF TGCGCCAGCAGCTTTCGGTCAGGGATTGAAAATGAGCAGTTCTTC
- - TRBJ1-2 TRBV9 CASSVGIGADNYGYTF TGTGCCAGCAGCGTAGGAATCGGAGCGGATAACTATGGCTACACCTTC
TRBD1 - TRBJ2-7 TRBV27 CASSGGAVAYEQYF TGTGCCTCTTCAGGGGGCGCGGTAGCCTACGAGCAGTACTTC
- - TRBJ1-1 TRBV30 CAWSRGGGGAFF TGTGCCTGGTCTCGGGGGGGCGGTGGGGCTTTCTTT
TRBD2 - TRBJ2-7 TRBV3-1/TRBV3-2 CASSQGGGYEQYF TGTGCCAGCAGCCAAGGCGGGGGCTACGAGCAGTACTTC
- - TRBJ1-1 TRBV2 CASSELGGTEAFF TGTGCCAGCAGTGAACTAGGGGGCACTGAAGCTTTCTTT
TRBD1 - TRBJ2-2 TRBV25-1 CASSESPDRDNTGELFF TGTGCCAGCAGTGAATCTCCGGACAGGGATAACACCGGGGAGCTGTTTTTT
- - TRBJ1-1 TRBV5-1 CASSLVAGMNTEAFF TGCGCCAGCAGCTTGGTTGCAGGGATGAACACTGAAGCTTTCTTT
- - TRBJ2-5 TRBV30 CAAEQENQETQYF TGTGCCGCGGAACAGGAAAACCAAGAGACCCAGTACTTC